This TCR beta chain was observed in a study of blood T cell repertoires in COVID-19. The overall study: Material from acute and convalescent COVID-19 was sourced from the United States, Italy and Spain. Nucleic acid was either cDNA or gDNA, and it came from T cells, B-cell-depleted T cells, or PBMCs.

Germline V gene data show CDR1 as SEHNR and CDR2 as FQNEAQ (reference sequence). The CDR3 runs to 14 residues. After removal of 3 bases from V and 5 bases from J, the junction contained 1 base not matched to a gene. Authors' analysis steps: Reference gene primer amplification gave estimated nucleated cell counts. The protocol was immunoSEQ multiplex PCR, while the TCRdb copy is restricted to in-frame clones and leaves out a portion. From that table come the V and J calls and clone size; the DNA was used to work out D and trimming. Of some 99,000 clones listed, 75% to 85% were seen once; the top ten hold around 8%.

This receptor was obtained from a woman of 80 years or more with active or convalescent COVID-19. The chain employs TRBV7-9 and TRBJ2-1, with TRBD2 matching 10 bases. Sequencing input: peripheral blood. The CDR3 reads CASSLGLANNEQFF. As DNA, the CDR3 is TGTGCCAGCAGCTTGGGACTAGCGAACAATGAGCAGTTCTTC.